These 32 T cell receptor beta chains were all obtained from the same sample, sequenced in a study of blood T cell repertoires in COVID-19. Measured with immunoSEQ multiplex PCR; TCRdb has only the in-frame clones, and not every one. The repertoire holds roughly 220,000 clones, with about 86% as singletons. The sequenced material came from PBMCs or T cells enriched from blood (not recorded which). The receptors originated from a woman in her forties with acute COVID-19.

CDR3 sequence: CAWRRQGASNQPQHF. Here the CDR3 DNA reads TGTGCCTGGAGAAGACAGGGGGCAAGCAATCAGCCCCAGCATTTT. The rearrangement joins TRBV30 to TRBJ1-5; TRBD1 matches at 10 bases. With V trimmed by 3 bases and J by 1 base, 3 bases remained unmatched. Per the germline V gene, CDR1 is GTSNPN and CDR2 is SVGIG (reference sequence). The CDR3 totals 15 residues.

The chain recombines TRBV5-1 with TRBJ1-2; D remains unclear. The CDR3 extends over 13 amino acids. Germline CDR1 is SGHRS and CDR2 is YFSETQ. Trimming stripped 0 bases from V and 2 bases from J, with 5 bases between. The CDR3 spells CASSLAPNYGYTF. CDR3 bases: TGCGCCAGCAGCTTGGCCCCAAACTATGGCTACACCTTC.

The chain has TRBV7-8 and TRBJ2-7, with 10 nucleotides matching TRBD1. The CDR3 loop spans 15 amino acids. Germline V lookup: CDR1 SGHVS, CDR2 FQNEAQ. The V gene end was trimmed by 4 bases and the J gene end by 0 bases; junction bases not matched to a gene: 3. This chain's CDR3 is CASSYGQGVSYEQYF. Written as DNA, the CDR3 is TGTGCCAGCAGCTACGGACAGGGGGTCTCCTACGAGCAGTACTTC.

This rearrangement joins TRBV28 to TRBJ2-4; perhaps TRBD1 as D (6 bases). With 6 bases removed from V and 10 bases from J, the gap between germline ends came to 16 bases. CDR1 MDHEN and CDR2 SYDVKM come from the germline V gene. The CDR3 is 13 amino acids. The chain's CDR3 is CASRLNQDRIQYF. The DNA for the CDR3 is TGTGCCAGCAGGCTCAACCAGGACAGAATTCAGTACTTC.

The CDR3 bases are TGTGCCAGCAGTCCCCTGTTCAGACTAGCGGGTGGGACCGGGGAGCTGTTTTTT. Its translation is CASSPLFRLAGGTGELFF. V gene TRBV6-6 combines with J gene TRBJ2-2, with 10 bases aligning to TRBD2. The junction had 14 bases not matched to a gene; V was cut back by 5 bases and J by 5 bases. Germline loops: CDR1 MNHNY, CDR2 SVGAGI (reference sequence). The CDR3 consists of 18 residues.

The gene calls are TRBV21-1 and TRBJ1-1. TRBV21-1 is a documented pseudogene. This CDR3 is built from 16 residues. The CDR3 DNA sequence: TGTGCCAGCAGCCCCTCCTGGGCGGGAAAAGGGACTGAAGCTTTCTTT. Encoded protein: CASSPSWAGKGTEAFF.

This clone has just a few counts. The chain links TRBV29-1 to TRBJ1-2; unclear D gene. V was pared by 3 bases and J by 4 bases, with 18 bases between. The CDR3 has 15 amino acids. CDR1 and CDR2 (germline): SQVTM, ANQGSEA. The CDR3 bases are TGCAGCGTTGATCAGAGGCGTGCCGGTACCTATGGCTACACCTTC. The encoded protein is CSVDQRRAGTYGYTF.

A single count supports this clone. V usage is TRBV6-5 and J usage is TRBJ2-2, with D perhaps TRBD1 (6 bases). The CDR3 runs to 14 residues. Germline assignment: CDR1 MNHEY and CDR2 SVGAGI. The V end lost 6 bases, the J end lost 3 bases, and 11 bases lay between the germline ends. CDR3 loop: CASRNRADTGELFF. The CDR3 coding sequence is TGTGCCAGCAGAAACAGGGCCGACACCGGGGAGCTGTTTTTT.

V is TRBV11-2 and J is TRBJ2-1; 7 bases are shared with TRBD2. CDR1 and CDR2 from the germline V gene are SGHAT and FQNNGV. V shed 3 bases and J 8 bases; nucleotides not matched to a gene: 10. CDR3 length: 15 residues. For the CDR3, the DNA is TGTGCCAGCAGCTTTGACGCGGGCCGGGGGGATGAGCAGTTCTTC. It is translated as CASSFDAGRGDEQFF.

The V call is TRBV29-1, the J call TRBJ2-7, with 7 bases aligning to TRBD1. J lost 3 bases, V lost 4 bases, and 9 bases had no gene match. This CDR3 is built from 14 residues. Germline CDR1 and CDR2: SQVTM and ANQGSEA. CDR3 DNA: TGCAGCGTTGCCGGGGACAGAGGGGTCTACGAGCAGTACTTC. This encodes CSVAGDRGVYEQYF.

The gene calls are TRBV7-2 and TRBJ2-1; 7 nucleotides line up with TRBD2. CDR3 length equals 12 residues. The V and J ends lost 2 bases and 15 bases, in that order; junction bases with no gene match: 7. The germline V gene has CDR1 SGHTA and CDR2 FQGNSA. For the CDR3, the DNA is TGTGCCAGCAGCTTAAGAGCGGGGATAGGGTTCTTC. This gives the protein CASSLRAGIGFF.

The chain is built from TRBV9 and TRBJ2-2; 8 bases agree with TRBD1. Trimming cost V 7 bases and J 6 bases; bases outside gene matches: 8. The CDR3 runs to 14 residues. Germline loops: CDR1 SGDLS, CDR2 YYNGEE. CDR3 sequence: CASGGQGKAGELFF. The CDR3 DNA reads TGTGCCAGCGGAGGACAGGGAAAGGCCGGGGAGCTGTTTTTT.

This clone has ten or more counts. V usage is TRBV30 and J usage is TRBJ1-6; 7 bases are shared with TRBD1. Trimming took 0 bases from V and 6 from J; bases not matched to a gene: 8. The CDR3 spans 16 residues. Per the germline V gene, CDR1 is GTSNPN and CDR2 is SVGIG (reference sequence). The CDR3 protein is CAWSVYDRASNSPLHF. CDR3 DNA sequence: TGTGCCTGGAGTGTTTACGACAGGGCGAGTAATTCACCCCTCCACTTT. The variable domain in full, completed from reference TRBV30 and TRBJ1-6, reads SQTIHQWPATLVQPVGSPLSLECTVEGTSNPNLYWYRQAAGRGLQLLFYSVGIGQISSEVPQNLSASRPQDRQFILSSKKLLLSDSGFYLCAWSVYDRASNSPLHFGNGTRLTVT.

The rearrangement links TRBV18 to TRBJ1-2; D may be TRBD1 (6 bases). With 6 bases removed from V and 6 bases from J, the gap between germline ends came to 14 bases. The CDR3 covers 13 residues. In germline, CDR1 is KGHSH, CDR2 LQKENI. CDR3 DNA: TGTGCCAGCTCTCAGCGGGACAATAATGGCTACACCTTC. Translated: CASSQRDNNGYTF.

Here the CDR3 reads CASSAYNYGYTF. The CDR3 DNA is TGTGCCAGCTCAGCCTATAACTATGGCTACACCTTC. The rearrangement joins TRBV18 to TRBJ1-2; the D is unclear. CDR1 and CDR2 (germline): KGHSH, LQKENI. CDR3 length: 12 amino acids. Trimming stripped 5 bases from V and 1 base from J, with 5 bases between. The whole variable domain, filled in from reference TRBV18 and TRBJ1-2, reads NAGVMQNPRHLVRRRGQEARLRCSPMKGHSHVYWYRQLPEEGLKFMVYLQKENIIDESGMPKERFSAEFPKEGPSILRIQQVVRGDSAAYFCASSAYNYGYTFGSGTRLTVV.

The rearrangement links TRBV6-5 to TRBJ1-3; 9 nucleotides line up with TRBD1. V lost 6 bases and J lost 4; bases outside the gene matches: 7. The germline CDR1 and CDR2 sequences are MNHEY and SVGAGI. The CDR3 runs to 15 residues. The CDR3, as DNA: TGTGCCAGCAGGAACGCCGGGACAGGGGGAAACACCATATATTTT. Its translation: CASRNAGTGGNTIYF.

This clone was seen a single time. The DNA for the CDR3 is TGTGCCAGTCGTGGGCGCCAGCAAGAGACCCAGTACTTC. This translates into CASRGRQQETQYF. The gene calls are TRBV19 and TRBJ2-5; D remains unclear. The V end lost 8 bases, the J end lost 2 bases, and 12 bases lay between the germline ends. The CDR3 is 13 residues long. CDR1 is LNHDA, CDR2 SQIVND, per germline (reference sequence). The whole variable domain, remainder taken from reference TRBV19 and TRBJ2-5, is DGGITQSPKYLFRKEGQNVTLSCEQNLNHDAMYWYRQDPGQGLRLIYYSQIVNDFQKGDIAEGYSVSREKKESFPLTVTSAQKNPTAFYLCASRGRQQETQYFGPGTRLLVL.

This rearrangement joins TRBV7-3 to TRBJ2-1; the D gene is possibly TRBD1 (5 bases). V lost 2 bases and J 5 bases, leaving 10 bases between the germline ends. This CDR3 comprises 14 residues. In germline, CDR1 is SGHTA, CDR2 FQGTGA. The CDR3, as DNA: TGTGCCAGCAGCTTAGGGCAGGGTCACAATGAGCAGTTCTTC. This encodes CASSLGQGHNEQFF. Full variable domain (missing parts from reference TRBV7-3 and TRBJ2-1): GAGVSQTPSNKVTEKGKYVELRCDPISGHTALYWYRQSLGQGPEFLIYFQGTGAADDSGLPNDRFFAVRPEGSVSTLKIQRTERGDSAVYLCASSLGQGHNEQFFGPGTRLTVL.

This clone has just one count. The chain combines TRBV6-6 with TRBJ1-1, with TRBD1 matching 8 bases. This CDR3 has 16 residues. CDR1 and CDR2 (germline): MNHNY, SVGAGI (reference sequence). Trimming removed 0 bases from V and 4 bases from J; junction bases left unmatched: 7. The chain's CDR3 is CASSYSGQGGGTEAFF. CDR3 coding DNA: TGTGCCAGCAGTTACTCCGGACAGGGTGGAGGCACTGAAGCTTTCTTT.

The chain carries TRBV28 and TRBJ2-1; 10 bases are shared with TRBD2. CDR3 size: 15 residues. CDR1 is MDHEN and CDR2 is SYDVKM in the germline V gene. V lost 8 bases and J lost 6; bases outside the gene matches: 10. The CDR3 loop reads CASLSGLAGANEQFF. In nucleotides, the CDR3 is TGTGCCAGCCTTTCGGGCCTAGCGGGAGCCAATGAGCAGTTCTTC.

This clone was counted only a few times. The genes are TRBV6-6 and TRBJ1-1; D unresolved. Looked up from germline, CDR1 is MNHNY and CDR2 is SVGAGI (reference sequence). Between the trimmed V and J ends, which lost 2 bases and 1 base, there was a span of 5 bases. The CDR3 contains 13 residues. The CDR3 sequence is CASSYPGNTEAFF. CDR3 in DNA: TGTGCCAGCAGTTACCCCGGGAACACTGAAGCTTTCTTT.

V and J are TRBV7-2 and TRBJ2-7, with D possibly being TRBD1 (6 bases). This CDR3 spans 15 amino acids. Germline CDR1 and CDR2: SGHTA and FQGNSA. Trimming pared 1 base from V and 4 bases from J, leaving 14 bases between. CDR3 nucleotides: TGTGCCAGCAGCTTAGTACAGGGAATCGGATACGAGCAGTACTTC. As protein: CASSLVQGIGYEQYF.

Here the CDR3 DNA reads TGTGCCAGTCTCCACGGGACTGACGACGAGCAGTACTTC. Encoded protein: CASLHGTDDEQYF. This rearrangement joins TRBV6-5 to TRBJ2-7; possible D gene TRBD2, 6 bases. The length of the CDR3 is 13 residues. Trimming removed 9 bases at V and 5 bases at J, with 17 bases between. Germline CDR1 is MNHEY and CDR2 is SVGAGI.

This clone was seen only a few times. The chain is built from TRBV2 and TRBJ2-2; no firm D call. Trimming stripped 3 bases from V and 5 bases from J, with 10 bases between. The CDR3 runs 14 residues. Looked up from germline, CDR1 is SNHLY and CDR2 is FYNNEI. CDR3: CASSEKQKTGELFF. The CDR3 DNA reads TGTGCCAGCAGTGAGAAACAGAAAACCGGGGAGCTGTTTTTT.

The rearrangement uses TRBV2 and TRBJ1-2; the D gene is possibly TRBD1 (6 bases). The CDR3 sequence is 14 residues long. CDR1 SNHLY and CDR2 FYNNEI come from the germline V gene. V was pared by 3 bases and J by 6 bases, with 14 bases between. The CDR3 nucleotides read TGTGCCAGCAGTGACCCCAGGGGTAAAAATGGCTACACCTTC. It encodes CASSDPRGKNGYTF.

The chain's CDR3 is CASSFTSGRGYNEQFF. DNA of the CDR3: TGCGCCAGCAGCTTCACTAGCGGGAGGGGATACAATGAGCAGTTCTTC. The chain employs TRBV5-1 and TRBJ2-1; 13 nucleotides align to TRBD2. The CDR3 extends over 16 amino acids. Per germline, CDR1 SGHRS and CDR2 YFSETQ. V lost 2 bases and J lost 4; bases outside the gene matches: 3.

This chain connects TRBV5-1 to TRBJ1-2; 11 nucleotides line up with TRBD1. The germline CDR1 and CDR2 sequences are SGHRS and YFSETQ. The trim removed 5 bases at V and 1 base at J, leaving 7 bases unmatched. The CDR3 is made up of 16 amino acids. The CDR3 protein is CASRAPGQGDNYGYTF. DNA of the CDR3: TGCGCCAGCAGGGCACCGGGACAGGGGGATAACTATGGCTACACCTTC.

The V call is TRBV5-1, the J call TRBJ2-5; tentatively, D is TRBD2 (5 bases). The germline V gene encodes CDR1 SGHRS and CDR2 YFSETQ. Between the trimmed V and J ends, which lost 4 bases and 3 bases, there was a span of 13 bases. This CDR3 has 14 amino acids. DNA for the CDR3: TGCGCCAGCAGCCTCGGGAAACAAGAAGAGACCCAGTACTTC. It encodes CASSLGKQEETQYF.

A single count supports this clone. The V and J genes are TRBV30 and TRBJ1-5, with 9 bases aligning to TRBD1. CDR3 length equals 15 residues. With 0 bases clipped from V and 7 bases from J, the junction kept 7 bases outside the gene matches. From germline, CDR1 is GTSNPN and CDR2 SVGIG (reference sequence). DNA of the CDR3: TGTGCCTGGAGTGTAACCGGGACAGGGCACCAGCCCCAGCATTTT. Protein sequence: CAWSVTGTGHQPQHF.

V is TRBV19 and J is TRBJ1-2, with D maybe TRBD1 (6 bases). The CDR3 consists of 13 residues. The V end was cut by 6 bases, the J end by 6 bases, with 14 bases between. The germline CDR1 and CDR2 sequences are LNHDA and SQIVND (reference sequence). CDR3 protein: CASSPNTGNGYTF. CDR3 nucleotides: TGTGCCAGTAGCCCGAATACAGGGAATGGCTACACCTTC. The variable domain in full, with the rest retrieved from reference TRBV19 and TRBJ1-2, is DGGITQSPKYLFRKEGQNVTLSCEQNLNHDAMYWYRQDPGQGLRLIYYSQIVNDFQKGDIAEGYSVSREKKESFPLTVTSAQKNPTAFYLCASSPNTGNGYTFGSGTRLTVV.

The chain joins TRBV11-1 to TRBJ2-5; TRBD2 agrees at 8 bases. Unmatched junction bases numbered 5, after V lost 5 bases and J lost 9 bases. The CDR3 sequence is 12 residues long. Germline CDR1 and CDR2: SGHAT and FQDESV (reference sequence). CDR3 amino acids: CASSHREGAQYF. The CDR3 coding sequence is TGTGCCAGCAGCCACCGGGAGGGGGCCCAGTACTTC.

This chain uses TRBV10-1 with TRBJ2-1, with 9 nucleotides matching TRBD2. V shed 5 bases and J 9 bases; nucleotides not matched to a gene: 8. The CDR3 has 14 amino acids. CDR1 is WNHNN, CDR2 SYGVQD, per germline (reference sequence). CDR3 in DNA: TGCGCCAGCAGTCCCCTAGCGGGGCTGGGTGAGCAGTTCTTC. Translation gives CASSPLAGLGEQFF.